This T cell receptor beta chain was identified in a study of blood T cell repertoires in COVID-19. Assay: immunoSEQ multiplex PCR; the TCRdb copy retains only in-frame clones and omits some. The sample includes 200,000 to 250,000 clones, around four fifths seen only once; the top ten take about 4.8%. CDR3 length equals 13 residues. Trimming cost V 2 bases and J 6 bases; bases outside gene matches: 4. Per germline, CDR1 SEHNR and CDR2 FQNEAQ (reference sequence). The V gene is TRBV7-9, the J gene TRBJ2-7, with 7 bases lining up with TRBD2. Sequencing used peripheral blood. The clonotype was recovered from a woman in her 70s with COVID-19, enrolled during active disease. CDR3 region: CASSLSGTSEQYF. The CDR3 nucleotides read TGTGCCAGCAGCTTAAGCGGGACCAGCGAGCAGTACTTC. The variable domain in full, completed from reference TRBV7-9 and TRBJ2-7, reads DTGVSQNPRHKITKRGQNVTFRCDPISEHNRLYWYRQTLGQGPEFLTYFQNEAQLEKSRLLSDRFSAERPKGSFSTLEIQRTEQGDSAMYLCASSLSGTSEQYFGPGTRLTVT.